This T cell receptor beta chain derives from a study of cytomegalovirus exposure and HLA in healthy donors. Comment on this clone: Antigen: not known.

Study-level results: Sequencing had likely introduced a cluster of highly shared sequence variants as an artifact. Accounts indicate the classifier identified cytomegalovirus status with strong specificity and sensitivity. Presence/absence analyses assumed roughly uniform sequencing depth across donors. In a later analysis, DRB1 alleles had the most associated TCRs; HLA-C alleles the fewest.

PCR primers comprised 60 Vbeta and 13 Jbeta primers. This table comes from immunoSEQ multiplex PCR, and its TCRdb copy is limited to in-frame clones, with some not included. Among some 180,000 clones listed, 70% to 80% were seen once. Sequenced sample: PBMCs. This TCR derives from a woman younger than 45 in good health and CMV-seronegative.

The CDR3 here is CASSTGGDSPLHF. Written as DNA, the CDR3 is TGTGCCAGCAGCACAGGGGGCGATTCACCCCTCCACTTT. The chain carries TRBV5-6 and TRBJ1-6; 9 bases align to TRBD1. The germline CDR1 and CDR2 sequences are SGHDT and YYEEEE. The CDR3 consists of 13 residues. Trimming at V came to 4 bases and at J to 8 bases, leaving 1 base not matched to a gene.